The sequence of this T cell receptor beta chain was determined in a study of CD8+ T cells in alopecia areata. With respect to this clone: Its antigen is still unknown.

Treatment noted: oral pan-JAK inhibitor, 5-10 mg twice daily. RNA was extracted and reverse transcribed into cDNA as the sequencing template. Assay: immunoSEQ multiplex PCR; the TCRdb copy retains only in-frame clones and omits some. The sample has 200,000 to 250,000 clones, around three fifths seen once. Whole-study results and caveats: With one nonresponder, baseline CD8+ expansion's link to response remains uncertain. Normal skin's resident alphabeta T cells are sequenced alongside lesional scalp T cells.

Sequenced here: CD4+ T cells sorted from blood, sampled at week 4, from a patient treated with tofacitinib. The sequence came from a human donor with alopecia areata.

The CDR3 loop reads CSVLGDPTTEAFF. Written as DNA, the CDR3 is TGCAGCGTTTTAGGGGACCCCACGACTGAAGCTTTCTTT. The rearrangement links TRBV29-1 to TRBJ1-1, with a tentative D call TRBD1 (5 bases). The CDR3 spans 13 residues. CDR1 and CDR2 from the germline V gene are SQVTM and ANQGSEA. With 5 bases removed from V and 5 bases from J, the gap between germline ends came to 15 bases.